This T cell receptor beta chain is drawn from a study of blood T cell repertoires in COVID-19. The data were produced by immunoSEQ multiplex PCR, yet TCRdb's version contains in-frame clones alone and is incomplete. The sample contains approximately 150,000 clones, roughly 90% of which appear only once. The V gene end was trimmed by 5 bases and the J gene end by 5 bases; junction bases not matched to a gene: 6. CDR3 length: 14 amino acids. Per the germline V gene, CDR1 is SGHNT and CDR2 is YYREEE (reference sequence). Sequenced sample: PBMCs or T cells enriched from blood (not recorded which). This clonotype was sampled from a woman in her thirties or forties who had been exposed to COVID-19. The V and J genes are TRBV5-4 and TRBJ2-5; 10 bases agree with TRBD2. The CDR3 DNA follows: TGTGCCAGCAGACCAGCGGGGGGGCCGGAGACCCAGTACTTC. Translation gives CASRPAGGPETQYF.